Listed below are T cell receptor beta chains from one sample, sequenced in a study of blood T cell repertoires in COVID-19. Method: immunoSEQ multiplex PCR; TCRdb's copy keeps in-frame clones and lacks some. The repertoire has over 95,000 clones, around 81% of them found once; the top ten carry more than 9%. Sample: peripheral blood. These receptors all come from a human donor in a cohort sampled during active COVID-19. Each CDR3 is given with its conserved first and last residue. A D gene is named only where the DNA matches it firmly. Not all rows give a size; the values are once, few, many and, for expanded clones, a class.

abundance	v_gene	j_gene	d_gene	CDR3nt	CDR3aa
-	TRBV27	TRBJ2-7	TRBD2	TGTGCCAGCAGTTTATTTGCCGAGCGGGAGCGCGAGCAGTACTTC	CASSLFAEREREQYF
-	TRBV30	TRBJ1-3	-	TGTGCCTGGACCAGGTTTTTAGGGGCTGGAAACACCATATATTTT	CAWTRFLGAGNTIYF
-	TRBV7-9	TRBJ1-1	-	TGTGCCAGCAGCTTAACGACAGGTAACACTGAAGCTTTCTTT	CASSLTTGNTEAFF
few	TRBV7-6	TRBJ2-3	TRBD2	TGTGCCAGCAGCTTAAAGGCGGGGGGAGGGGATACGCAGTATTTT	CASSLKAGGGDTQYF
-	TRBV25-1	TRBJ2-7	TRBD1	TGTGCCAGCAGGGGGGACTCCGGGACAGGGTCAAACGAGCAGTACTTC	CASRGDSGTGSNEQYF
-	TRBV6-5	TRBJ1-2	TRBD1	TGTGCCAGCACCCAAGGGGGCGCCGGCTACACCTTC	CASTQGGAGYTF
-	TRBV4-1	TRBJ2-1	-	TGCGCCAGCAGTCAAACCCCCCCGGGTGCCTACAATGAGCAGTTCTTC	CASSQTPPGAYNEQFF
few	TRBV4-1	TRBJ2-7	TRBD1	TGCGCCAGCAGCCAAGAGACAGGGGACTCCTACGAGCAGTACTTC	CASSQETGDSYEQYF
-	TRBV6-5	TRBJ1-5	-	TGTGCCAGCAGTTACAGCGGCGGCAATCAGCCCCAGCATTTT	CASSYSGGNQPQHF
-	TRBV6-6	TRBJ2-7	-	TGTGCCAGCACCTACAGCATTTTCGCCCACGAGCAGTACTTC	CASTYSIFAHEQYF
once	TRBV15	TRBJ1-2	TRBD1	TGTGCCACCAGCCCGCGACAGGGGCGAAATGGCTACACCTTC	CATSPRQGRNGYTF
-	TRBV28	TRBJ2-7	TRBD1	TGTGCCAGCAGCAGGACAGGGGGAATTGACGAGCAGTACTTC	CASSRTGGIDEQYF
-	TRBV6-1	TRBJ2-7	TRBD2	TGTGCCAGCAATCGGGGGGGCCAGGACGAGCAGTACTTC	CASNRGGQDEQYF
-	TRBV9	TRBJ2-5	TRBD2	TGTGCCAGCAGCCAGGGCAGCGGGAGTATTTTAGAGACCCAGTACTTC	CASSQGSGSILETQYF
-	TRBV10-3	TRBJ1-1	TRBD1	TGTGCCATCAGTGAGGGACAGGGGGCACTAAACACTGAAGCTTTCTTT	CAISEGQGALNTEAFF
-	TRBV18	TRBJ1-6	TRBD1	TGTGCCAGCTCACTCGCCGATCCACAGGGGGCGCGAGGATCACCCCTCCACTTT	CASSLADPQGARGSPLHF
-	TRBV30	TRBJ1-1	TRBD1	TGTGCCTGGAGGGGACAGTTGAACACTGAAGCTTTCTTT	CAWRGQLNTEAFF
-	TRBV19	TRBJ2-7	-	TGTGCCAGTGGTTCATCCGGGTCATCCGCCTACGAGCAGTACTTC	CASGSSGSSAYEQYF
-	TRBV10-3	TRBJ2-1	TRBD2	TGTGCCATCAGCGCGAGCGGGAGCTCCTACAATGAGCAGTTCTTC	CAISASGSSYNEQFF
-	TRBV3-1/TRBV3-2	TRBJ2-1	-	TGTGCCAGCAACAAAGTGGGGGCGGAAAACTACAATGAGCAGTTCTTC	CASNKVGAENYNEQFF
-	TRBV10-3	TRBJ1-6	-	TGTGCCATCAGTGAGGGGCAGGGCGGTAATTCACCCCTCCACTTT	CAISEGQGGNSPLHF
-	TRBV28	TRBJ2-7	TRBD1	TGTGCCAGCAGTCCTTCCGGGACAGGGGGGTACGAGCAGTACTTC	CASSPSGTGGYEQYF
-	TRBV7-9	TRBJ2-1	TRBD2	TGTGCCAGCAGCTTAGCGCTTTCGGGGGGGAATGAGCAGTTCTTC	CASSLALSGGNEQFF
-	TRBV28	TRBJ1-5	-	TGTGCCAGCAGTACAGGGTCCGGTCAGCCCCAGCATTTT	CASSTGSGQPQHF
-	TRBV9	TRBJ2-7	TRBD1	TGTGCCAGCAGCGAATCAGGGGGACAACGCGAGCAGTACTTC	CASSESGGQREQYF
once	TRBV30	TRBJ1-2	-	TGTGCCTACAGGGTTAACTATGGCTACACCTTC	CAYRVNYGYTF
-	TRBV27	TRBJ2-3	-	TGTGCCAGCAGAGATATGGTGACAGGACACACAGATACGCAGTATTTT	CASRDMVTGHTDTQYF
-	TRBV6-5	TRBJ1-2	TRBD1	TGTGCCAGCAGTTACACAGGGGCAGTCTATGGCTACACCTTC	CASSYTGAVYGYTF
-	TRBV19	TRBJ1-1	-	TGTGCCAGTAACGACAGGAACACTGAAGCTTTCTTT	CASNDRNTEAFF
-	TRBV2	TRBJ1-5	-	TGTGCCAGCAGTGTTTCGCAGGGCCAAGTGCCCCAGCATTTT	CASSVSQGQVPQHF
once	TRBV12-5	TRBJ1-3	-	TGTGCTAGTGGTTCCAGGACAGAAAGCTCTGGAAACACCATATATTTT	CASGSRTESSGNTIYF
-	TRBV5-1	TRBJ1-4	TRBD1	TGCGCCAGCAGCTTGGGTGGGACAGGGCCCGAAAAACTGTTTTTT	CASSLGGTGPEKLFF
-	TRBV9	TRBJ2-7	-	TGTGCCAGCAGCGCCCGGGATCCAGACGCCTACGAGCAGTACTTC	CASSARDPDAYEQYF